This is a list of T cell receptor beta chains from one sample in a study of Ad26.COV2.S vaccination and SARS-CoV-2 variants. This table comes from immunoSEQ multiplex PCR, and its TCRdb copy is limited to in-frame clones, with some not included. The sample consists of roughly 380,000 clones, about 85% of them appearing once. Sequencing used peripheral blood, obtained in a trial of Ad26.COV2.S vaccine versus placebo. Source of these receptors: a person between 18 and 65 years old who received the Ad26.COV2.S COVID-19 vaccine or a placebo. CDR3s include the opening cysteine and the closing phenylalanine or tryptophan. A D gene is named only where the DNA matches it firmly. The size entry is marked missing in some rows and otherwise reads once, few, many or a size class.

TGTGCCAGCAGTTTAGCGGACAGACTAAATCAGCCCCAGCATTTT	CASSLADRLNQPQHF	few	TRBV28	15	.	TRBJ1-5
TGTGCCAGCAGTTACCCGGCAGGGGATCCCTATGGCTACACCTTC	CASSYPAGDPYGYTF	.	TRBV6-5	15	.	TRBJ1-2
TGTGCCAGCAGCCAAAGATCCTCGGGAGCCCAAGAGACCCAGTACTTC	CASSQRSSGAQETQYF	.	TRBV3-1/TRBV3-2	16	.	TRBJ2-5
TGTGCCAGCAGTTACTCGGGGACCCAGTACTTC	CASSYSGTQYF	.	TRBV6-5	11	.	TRBJ2-5
TGCGCCAGCAGCCAACGGGACAGGGGCTCTGGAAACACCATATATTTT	CASSQRDRGSGNTIYF	.	TRBV4-1	16	TRBD1	TRBJ1-3
TGTGCCAGCAGTGAATCGGGGGCAGCCAATGAAAAACTGTTTTTT	CASSESGAANEKLFF	once	TRBV25-1	15	.	TRBJ1-4
TGTGCCAGCAGGGGGACAGGGCTCTACGAGCAGTACTTC	CASRGTGLYEQYF	.	TRBV12-3/TRBV12-4	13	TRBD1	TRBJ2-7
TGTGCCACCAGCAGAGACCCCTATTCAGGGGCGTTCTACGAGCAGTACTTC	CATSRDPYSGAFYEQYF	.	TRBV15	17	.	TRBJ2-7
TGTGCCAGCAGCGTAGATGGGGATTTTAATGAAAAACTGTTTTTT	CASSVDGDFNEKLFF	.	TRBV9	15	.	TRBJ1-4
TGTGCCAGCAGCCCCAGGGACAGGAACACCGGGGAGCTGTTTTTT	CASSPRDRNTGELFF	.	TRBV3-1/TRBV3-2	15	TRBD1	TRBJ2-2
TGTGCCAGCAGTTTATTTTGGCGTGTTGGGGACATTAACTATGGCTACACCTTC	CASSLFWRVGDINYGYTF	.	TRBV27	18	.	TRBJ1-2
TGCGCCAGCAGTCCGGACAGGGAAGCTTTCTTT	CASSPDREAFF	.	TRBV10-2	11	TRBD1	TRBJ1-1
TGCAGCGCCGGGGGGGGCAACGAGCAGTACTTC	CSAGGGNEQYF	.	TRBV29-1	11	TRBD2	TRBJ2-7
TGTGCCAGCAGTTTATCTCCCTCGACAGGGAGGGATGAGCAGTTCTTC	CASSLSPSTGRDEQFF	.	TRBV27	16	.	TRBJ2-1
TGTGCCAGCAGCTACGGGACTGGAGAGACCCAGTACTTC	CASSYGTGETQYF	.	TRBV7-2	13	.	TRBJ2-5
TGTGCCAGCAGCCCCCACGGACGGAACACTGAAGCTTTCTTT	CASSPHGRNTEAFF	.	TRBV7-2	14	.	TRBJ1-1
TGTGCCAGCAGCTTGGGATCTCAAGGCCTCAATCAGCCCCAGCATTTT	CASSLGSQGLNQPQHF	.	TRBV5-5	16	.	TRBJ1-5
TGTGCCACCAGTGCCTCGGGATCCGCTTACAATGAGCAGTTCTTC	CATSASGSAYNEQFF	.	TRBV24-1	15	.	TRBJ2-1
TGTGCCAGCAGCCAAGATCCCGAACAGCCCCAGCATTTT	CASSQDPEQPQHF	.	TRBV3-1/TRBV3-2	13	.	TRBJ1-5
TGTGCCAGCAGCGTCGATATTCGGGAGCTAGAGACCCAGTACTTC	CASSVDIRELETQYF	once	TRBV9	15	.	TRBJ2-5
TGTGCCAGCTCACCAATTACAGGGGTGAGCACCGGGGAGCTGTTTTTT	CASSPITGVSTGELFF	once	TRBV18	16	TRBD1	TRBJ2-2
TGTGCCAGCAGCTTGTCCGGGACAGGGTATGAAAAACTGTTTTTT	CASSLSGTGYEKLFF	once	TRBV11-2	15	TRBD1	TRBJ1-4
TGTGCCAGCAGCTTTTTGGGAGAGACCCAGTACTTC	CASSFLGETQYF	.	TRBV5-5	12	.	TRBJ2-5
TGTGCCAGCAGTGAATCAAGAGGGGGGAGTGAAAAACTGTTTTTT	CASSESRGGSEKLFF	few	TRBV6-1	15	.	TRBJ1-4
TGTGCCAGCTCAGTTTCGGGACTAGCGGGGCCCTACAATGAGCAGTTCTTC	CASSVSGLAGPYNEQFF	once	TRBV18	17	TRBD2	TRBJ2-1
TGTGCCAGCAAGAACTCAGGGCAGGGGGAATCCGGGGAGCTGTTTTTT	CASKNSGQGESGELFF	.	TRBV6-6	16	TRBD1	TRBJ2-2
TGTGCCAGCAGTGAAGCGACGGTCGACCAGTACTTC	CASSEATVDQYF	.	TRBV6-1	12	.	TRBJ2-7
TGCGCCAGCAGCTTACTTGGACTAGGGAACAATGAGCAGTTCTTC	CASSLLGLGNNEQFF	.	TRBV5-1	15	TRBD2	TRBJ2-1
TGTGCCAGTCAGCACAGGGGGCGCGCTGGGGCCAACGTCCTGACTTTC	CASQHRGRAGANVLTF	.	TRBV19	16	TRBD1	TRBJ2-6
TGTGCCAGTAGTTCGAGAGGGGGGGACACTGAAGCTTTCTTT	CASSSRGGDTEAFF	.	TRBV19	14	.	TRBJ1-1
TGTGCCAGCAGTTCCCCGGGACAGGGTTCCTATGGCTACACCTTC	CASSSPGQGSYGYTF	.	TRBV6-2/TRBV6-3	15	TRBD1	TRBJ1-2
TGTGCCTGCCGAAGGGGGGGTCCAGATACGCAGTATTTT	CACRRGGPDTQYF	.	TRBV30	13	.	TRBJ2-3
TGCGCCAGCAGCTTGGAATACAGGGGGCTGGATGGCTACACCTTC	CASSLEYRGLDGYTF	.	TRBV5-1	15	TRBD1	TRBJ1-2
TGTGCCAGGCAAGAGACCCAGTACTTC	CARQETQYF	.	TRBV27	9	.	TRBJ2-5
TGTGCCAGCAGCCTCCAACGGGATACGCAGTATTTT	CASSLQRDTQYF	once	TRBV3-1/TRBV3-2	12	.	TRBJ2-3
TGTGCCACCGGGACTAGCGGGAGTTATACGCAGTATTTT	CATGTSGSYTQYF	.	TRBV24-1	13	TRBD2	TRBJ2-3
TGTGCCAGCAGCTTAGCGCGGGGCCAAAGCAATCAGCCCCAGCATTTT	CASSLARGQSNQPQHF	.	TRBV7-6	16	.	TRBJ1-5
TGTGCCAGCAGCCTACAGGGGGTTTATGGCTACACCTTC	CASSLQGVYGYTF	.	TRBV7-9	13	TRBD1	TRBJ1-2
TGTGCCAGCAGCTTAGCGAGGGGTAACTATGGCTACACCTTC	CASSLARGNYGYTF	.	TRBV13	14	.	TRBJ1-2
TGTGCCTGGAGTGTACGGTACTATGGCTACACCTTC	CAWSVRYYGYTF	once	TRBV30	12	.	TRBJ1-2
TGTGCCTGGAGTGTTGGCGGGAGATATCGTAATGAAAAACTGTTTTTT	CAWSVGGRYRNEKLFF	.	TRBV30	16	.	TRBJ1-4